The 9 T cell receptor beta chains below all came from one sample that was sequenced in a study of CD8+ T cells in alopecia areata. cDNA reverse transcribed from extracted RNA served as the sequencing template. TCRdb's table, derived via immunoSEQ multiplex PCR, lists solely in-frame clones and lacks some. The sample consists of hundreds of thousands of clones, around 67% of them appearing once. Sequenced here: CD4+ T cells sorted from blood, sampled at week 0. These receptors were collected from a human donor with alopecia areata.

The chain uses TRBV11-2 and TRBJ2-7; 10 positions agree with TRBD1. The CDR3 loop spans 16 amino acids. Germline V gene lookup returns CDR1 SGHAT and CDR2 FQNNGV. V was pared by 1 base and J by 1 base, with 4 bases of the junction left unmatched. The CDR3 sequence: CASSLVRTGGSYEQYF. The CDR3, as DNA: TGTGCCAGCAGCTTAGTACGGACAGGGGGATCCTACGAGCAGTACTTC.

V and J are TRBV29-1 and TRBJ1-3; D gene unclear. This CDR3 comprises 13 residues. Germline CDR1 SQVTM, CDR2 ANQGSEA. Deletions cut 5 bases from V and 7 bases from J, with 15 bases between. The CDR3 DNA sequence: TGCAGCGTTATTAGCGGACCCGGTAACACCATATATTTT. Translation: CSVISGPGNTIYF.

Of note for this clone: Additional DNA sequences in this sample encode the identical CDR3. The chain employs TRBV29-1 and TRBJ2-7, with TRBD1 as a possible D gene (5 bases). The CDR3 contains 11 residues. Germline V gives CDR1 SQVTM, CDR2 ANQGSEA. The V end lost 3 bases, the J end lost 3 bases, and 6 bases lay between the germline ends. The DNA for the CDR3 is TGCAGCGTTGATAGGGGCTACGAGCAGTACTTC. It encodes CSVDRGYEQYF.

The rearrangement joins TRBV30 to TRBJ1-5, with 7 positions matching TRBD1. J gave up 4 bases and V 7 bases, and 7 bases lay outside the gene matches. This CDR3 is 13 amino acids long. Germline V lookup: CDR1 GTSNPN, CDR2 SVGIG (reference sequence). Here the CDR3 DNA reads TGTGCCTTCTCCGGGACAGCTAATCAGCCCCAGCATTTT. It translates to CAFSGTANQPQHF.

This clone has only one observation. The gene calls are TRBV30 and TRBJ2-1; 11 positions match TRBD2. V was pared by 6 bases and J by 3 bases, with 10 bases of the junction left unmatched. The germline CDR1 and CDR2 sequences are GTSNPN and SVGIG (reference sequence). The CDR3 has 16 amino acids. For the CDR3, the DNA is TGTGCCTGCTCCCAGGGTAGCGGGAGGGTCTACAATGAGCAGTTCTTC. It is translated as CACSQGSGRVYNEQFF.

The chain links TRBV9 to TRBJ1-6, with D uncertain. Germline V gene sequence: CDR1 SGDLS, CDR2 YYNGEE. V was pared by 1 base and J by 7 bases, with 12 bases between. There are 15 residues in the CDR3. The CDR3 spells CASSVRDQRNSPLHF. The CDR3 region has the DNA TGTGCCAGCAGCGTACGGGATCAGAGGAATTCACCCCTCCACTTT. Full variable domain (missing parts from reference TRBV9 and TRBJ1-6): DSGVTQTPKHLITATGQRVTLRCSPRSGDLSVYWYQQSLDQGLQFLIQYYNGEERAKGNILERFSAQQFPDLHSELNLSSLELGDSALYFCASSVRDQRNSPLHFGNGTRLTVT.

The chain carries TRBV7-9 and TRBJ2-5, with D unclear. Per the germline V gene, CDR1 is SEHNR and CDR2 is FQNEAQ (reference sequence). The CDR3 covers 10 residues. Trimming cost V 5 bases and J 7 bases, with 5 bases left between them. CDR3 sequence (DNA): TGTGCCAGCAGCCTGGGGACCCAGTACTTC. Protein sequence: CASSLGTQYF.

This clone was counted a few times. This sample also contains other DNA sequences that code for the same CDR3. The rearrangement uses TRBV7-9 and TRBJ2-7; D not certain. This CDR3 region has 12 residues. The V gene's germline CDR1 is SEHNR and CDR2 FQNEAQ (reference sequence). Trimming cost V 3 bases and J 1 base, with 4 bases left between them. CDR3 loop: CASSFLSYEQYF. CDR3 coding DNA: TGTGCCAGCAGCTTTCTTTCCTACGAGCAGTACTTC.

J is TRBJ2-7 and V is TRBV5-1, with 8 bases matching TRBD1. Per the germline V gene, CDR1 is SGHRS and CDR2 is YFSETQ. The CDR3 loop spans 16 amino acids. The J segment lost 0 bases and the V segment lost 4 bases, leaving 9 bases of the junction unmatched. CDR3 protein: CASSTIPTGASYEQYF. The CDR3, as DNA: TGCGCCAGCAGCACAATACCGACAGGGGCCTCCTACGAGCAGTACTTC.